These T cell receptor beta chains were read from a single sample in a study of naive and memory T cell subsets. From the UMI-ligation and nested PCR reads, TCRdb called clonotypes with MiXCR, one entry per CDR3 protein. The sample gives roughly 150,000 distinct CDR3 sequences, roughly 22% of which show up once; around 0.11% is in the top ten. Sequencing was performed on naive CD4+ T cells from blood. These receptors originate from a human donor in good health. CDR3s include the opening cysteine and the closing phenylalanine or tryptophan. Each record gives: clone size, J gene, CDR3 length, D gene, V gene, CDR3 protein, CDR3 DNA. D genes are given only for firm matches. Expanded clones get a size class; other rows say once, few or many, or leave the size out.

abundance: few; j_gene: TRBJ2-7; len: 15; d_gene: TRBD2; v_gene: TRBV28; CDR3aa: CASTLGLAGGGEQYF; CDR3nt: TGTGCCAGCACCCTCGGACTAGCGGGAGGGGGCGAGCAGTACTTC
abundance: few; j_gene: TRBJ1-4; len: 12; d_gene: NA; v_gene: TRBV29-1; CDR3aa: CSALWREEKLFF; CDR3nt: TGCAGCGCTCTGTGGAGGGAGGAAAAACTGTTTTTT
abundance: NA; j_gene: TRBJ2-7; len: 12; d_gene: NA; v_gene: TRBV28; CDR3aa: CASSSPLYEQYF; CDR3nt: TGTGCCAGCAGTTCCCCCCTCTACGAGCAGTACTTC
abundance: few; j_gene: TRBJ1-6; len: 13; d_gene: NA; v_gene: TRBV30; CDR3aa: CAWSVPGNSPLHF; CDR3nt: TGTGCCTGGAGTGTACCAGGGAATTCACCCCTCCACTTT
abundance: NA; j_gene: TRBJ2-3; len: 12; d_gene: NA; v_gene: TRBV18; CDR3aa: CASSPLGGTQYF; CDR3nt: TGTGCCAGCTCACCACTCGGCGGTACGCAGTATTTT
abundance: NA; j_gene: TRBJ2-5; len: 16; d_gene: TRBD2; v_gene: TRBV10-2; CDR3aa: CASSPNGLAGGETQYF; CDR3nt: TGCGCCAGCAGTCCTAATGGGCTAGCGGGAGGAGAGACCCAGTACTTC
abundance: few; j_gene: TRBJ2-1; len: 15; d_gene: NA; v_gene: TRBV6-5; CDR3aa: CASSPGHLRSREQFF; CDR3nt: TGTGCCAGCAGCCCCGGGCATCTTCGGTCGCGTGAGCAGTTCTTC
abundance: NA; j_gene: TRBJ1-1; len: 14; d_gene: NA; v_gene: TRBV10-3; CDR3aa: CAISGQLPNTEAFF; CDR3nt: TGTGCCATCAGCGGACAGCTCCCGAACACTGAAGCTTTCTTT
abundance: NA; j_gene: TRBJ2-7; len: 16; d_gene: TRBD1; v_gene: TRBV28; CDR3aa: CASSSIGDRGPYEQYF; CDR3nt: TGTGCCAGCAGTTCCATCGGGGACAGGGGACCCTACGAGCAGTACTTC
abundance: NA; j_gene: TRBJ2-3; len: 15; d_gene: TRBD2; v_gene: TRBV28; CDR3aa: CASSPAGGAADTQYF; CDR3nt: TGTGCCAGCAGCCCCGCGGGGGGCGCCGCAGATACGCAGTATTTT
abundance: once; j_gene: TRBJ1-6; len: 15; d_gene: NA; v_gene: TRBV6-2/TRBV6-3; CDR3aa: CASSFIGSLNSPLHF; CDR3nt: TGTGCCAGCAGCTTCATTGGCAGCCTAAATTCACCCCTCCACTTT
abundance: few; j_gene: TRBJ1-2; len: 14; d_gene: TRBD1; v_gene: TRBV27; CDR3aa: CASSLLTGGSGYTF; CDR3nt: TGTGCCAGCAGTTTACTAACAGGGGGGAGCGGCTACACCTTC
abundance: NA; j_gene: TRBJ2-7; len: 17; d_gene: NA; v_gene: TRBV4-1; CDR3aa: CASSLRMGVSQSYEQYF; CDR3nt: TGCGCCAGCAGCCTAAGGATGGGGGTTTCCCAATCCTACGAGCAGTACTTC
abundance: NA; j_gene: TRBJ2-1; len: 16; d_gene: TRBD2; v_gene: TRBV5-1; CDR3aa: CASRSERESSYNEQFF; CDR3nt: TGCGCCAGCAGATCTGAGCGGGAAAGCTCCTACAATGAGCAGTTCTTC
abundance: NA; j_gene: TRBJ2-7; len: 15; d_gene: NA; v_gene: TRBV11-2; CDR3aa: CASSLGQDRAYEQYF; CDR3nt: TGTGCCAGCAGCTTAGGTCAGGACCGGGCCTACGAGCAGTACTTC
abundance: few; j_gene: TRBJ2-1; len: 15; d_gene: NA; v_gene: TRBV28; CDR3aa: CASGFPGQFGGEQFF; CDR3nt: TGTGCCAGCGGGTTCCCCGGACAGTTCGGGGGAGAGCAGTTCTTC
abundance: few; j_gene: TRBJ2-7; len: 16; d_gene: NA; v_gene: TRBV6-5; CDR3aa: CASSYGFAGNSYEQYF; CDR3nt: TGTGCCAGCAGTTACGGTTTTGCGGGTAATTCCTACGAGCAGTACTTC
abundance: NA; j_gene: TRBJ2-1; len: 14; d_gene: NA; v_gene: TRBV6-2/TRBV6-3; CDR3aa: CASRRDVLSNEQFF; CDR3nt: TGTGCCAGCAGACGGGACGTACTTAGCAATGAGCAGTTCTTC
abundance: few; j_gene: TRBJ2-3; len: 17; d_gene: TRBD1; v_gene: TRBV11-2; CDR3aa: CASSTGRGQGRTDTQYF; CDR3nt: TGTGCCAGCAGCACGGGCCGGGGACAGGGGAGGACAGATACGCAGTATTTT
abundance: NA; j_gene: TRBJ2-3; len: 19; d_gene: TRBD2; v_gene: TRBV24-1; CDR3aa: CATSDSIGTKREGAHTQYF; CDR3nt: TGTGCCACCAGTGATTCCATCGGGACTAAGCGGGAGGGGGCACATACGCAGTATTTT
abundance: many; j_gene: TRBJ2-7; len: 15; d_gene: TRBD1; v_gene: TRBV6-6; CDR3aa: CASSRRDRSSYEQYF; CDR3nt: TGTGCCAGCAGTCGCCGGGACAGGAGCTCCTACGAGCAGTACTTC
abundance: NA; j_gene: TRBJ1-1; len: 15; d_gene: NA; v_gene: TRBV5-1; CDR3aa: CASSLADSMNTEAFF; CDR3nt: TGCGCCAGCAGCTTGGCCGACAGCATGAACACTGAAGCTTTCTTT
abundance: NA; j_gene: TRBJ2-4; len: 16; d_gene: NA; v_gene: TRBV7-2; CDR3aa: CASSYAPGVAKNIQYF; CDR3nt: TGTGCCAGCAGCTACGCCCCAGGGGTAGCCAAAAACATTCAGTACTTC
abundance: NA; j_gene: TRBJ2-5; len: 12; d_gene: NA; v_gene: TRBV10-3; CDR3aa: CAIKDRKETQYF; CDR3nt: TGTGCCATCAAGGACCGAAAAGAGACCCAGTACTTC
abundance: NA; j_gene: TRBJ2-1; len: 12; d_gene: TRBD1; v_gene: TRBV20-1; CDR3aa: CSAGQGPNEQFF; CDR3nt: TGCAGTGCCGGACAGGGGCCCAATGAGCAGTTCTTC
abundance: few; j_gene: TRBJ2-5; len: 14; d_gene: NA; v_gene: TRBV29-1; CDR3aa: CSVKRGGVGETQYF; CDR3nt: TGCAGCGTCAAAAGGGGCGGGGTAGGAGAGACCCAGTACTTC
abundance: NA; j_gene: TRBJ1-1; len: 13; d_gene: TRBD1; v_gene: TRBV20-1; CDR3aa: CSAHSTGDTEAFF; CDR3nt: TGCAGTGCCCATTCGACAGGGGACACTGAAGCTTTCTTT
abundance: few; j_gene: TRBJ2-1; len: 15; d_gene: NA; v_gene: TRBV7-8; CDR3aa: CASSFVGGIYNEQFF; CDR3nt: TGTGCCAGCAGCTTTGTTGGGGGCATCTACAATGAGCAGTTCTTC
abundance: many; j_gene: TRBJ1-6; len: 15; d_gene: NA; v_gene: TRBV7-2; CDR3aa: CASRSRRNVNSPLHF; CDR3nt: TGTGCCAGCAGATCCCGGAGGAACGTAAATTCACCCCTCCACTTT
abundance: NA; j_gene: TRBJ2-4; len: 14; d_gene: NA; v_gene: TRBV5-1; CDR3aa: CASSFERDVGGRYF; CDR3nt: TGCGCCAGCAGCTTCGAAAGGGACGTGGGAGGACGATACTTC
abundance: NA; j_gene: TRBJ1-2; len: 13; d_gene: NA; v_gene: TRBV6-6; CDR3aa: CASSPTPLYGYTF; CDR3nt: TGTGCCAGCAGCCCGACTCCCCTCTATGGCTACACCTTC
abundance: NA; j_gene: TRBJ2-3; len: 17; d_gene: TRBD2; v_gene: TRBV28; CDR3aa: CASGELAGVSLSPGQYF; CDR3nt: TGTGCCAGCGGAGAACTAGCGGGAGTTTCCCTTTCTCCGGGGCAGTATTTT
abundance: NA; j_gene: TRBJ2-7; len: 15; d_gene: NA; v_gene: TRBV6-1; CDR3aa: CASSEEFGRGGTTSF; CDR3nt: TGTGCCAGCAGTGAAGAATTCGGTCGTGGAGGAACGACTTCATTC
abundance: NA; j_gene: TRBJ1-2; len: 13; d_gene: NA; v_gene: TRBV27; CDR3aa: CASSSFNRNGYTF; CDR3nt: TGTGCCAGCAGTTCATTTAATAGGAATGGCTACACCTTC
abundance: few; j_gene: TRBJ1-2; len: 12; d_gene: NA; v_gene: TRBV27; CDR3aa: CASSSGLNGYTF; CDR3nt: TGTGCCAGCAGTTCTGGGTTGAATGGCTACACCTTC